This is a list of T cell receptor beta chains from one sample in a study of shared clonotypes between healthy human individuals. TCRdb's table, derived via immunoSEQ multiplex PCR, lists solely in-frame clones and lacks some. Of approximately 2,300,000 clones listed, just under 95% were seen once; the top ten hold about 0.41%. The sequenced sample consisted of naive CD4+ T cells from PBMCs. These receptors originate from a man in his late teens or twenties in good health. Some clones in this sample may be carry-over from other donors' samples. CDR3s include the opening cysteine and the closing phenylalanine or tryptophan. The D gene is left open where the match is weak. The size entry is marked missing in some rows and otherwise reads once, few, many or a size class.

>TRBD1|TRBV15|TRBJ2-1|.
CATSRTQLGQDGPFF
TGTGCCACCAGCAGAACCCAGCTTGGACAGGATGGTCCGTTCTTC
>TRBD1|TRBV14|TRBJ2-1|once
CASSQDLGGDEQFF
TGTGCCAGCAGCCAAGACCTAGGGGGCGATGAGCAGTTCTTC
>.|TRBV29-1|TRBJ2-3|.
CSVEETGTSTDTQYF
TGCAGCGTTGAAGAGACCGGGACTAGCACAGATACGCAGTATTTT
>.|TRBV4-1|TRBJ2-5|.
CASSRSERQETQYF
TGCGCCAGCAGCCGTAGTGAACGACAAGAGACCCAGTACTTC
>.|TRBV11-3|TRBJ2-7|.
CASSVGVEQYF
TGTGCCAGCAGCGTGGGGGTCGAGCAGTACTTC
>.|TRBV27|TRBJ2-3|.
CASSLKHTDTQYF
TGTGCCAGCAGTTTAAAGCATACAGATACGCAGTATTTT
>.|TRBV11-2|TRBJ2-3|.
CASSPGLSTDTQYF
TGTGCCAGCAGCCCCGGGTTGTCCACAGATACGCAGTATTTT
>.|TRBV19|TRBJ1-1|few
CASSMGGKSEAFF
TGTGCCAGTAGTATGGGAGGGAAGTCTGAAGCTTTCTTT
>.|TRBV11-2|TRBJ2-5|.
CASSLIGGQETQYF
TGTGCCAGCAGCTTAATAGGCGGTCAGGAGACCCAGTACTTC
>.|TRBV5-1|TRBJ2-4|once
CASRPEGVAKNIQYF
TGCGCCAGCAGACCGGAGGGGGTAGCCAAAAACATTCAGTACTTC
>TRBD2|TRBV5-4|TRBJ2-1|.
CASSQGLAGDNEQFF
TGTGCCAGCAGCCAAGGACTAGCGGGGGACAATGAGCAGTTCTTC
>TRBD2|TRBV19|TRBJ2-1|.
CASSIVSSGSLGWEQFF
TGTGCCAGTAGTATAGTCTCTAGCGGGAGTCTTGGGTGGGAGCAGTTCTTC
>.|TRBV7-8|TRBJ1-1|.
CASSFPHGHHMNTEAFF
TGTGCCAGCAGCTTCCCTCACGGACACCATATGAACACTGAAGCTTTCTTT
>.|TRBV5-1|TRBJ2-7|.
CASSLVGGLYEQYF
TGCGCCAGCAGCTTGGTAGGGGGGCTTTACGAGCAGTACTTC
>.|TRBV5-1|TRBJ1-2|.
CASTKEPPNYGYTF
TGCGCCAGCACTAAAGAGCCTCCTAACTATGGCTACACCTTC
>TRBD2|TRBV18|TRBJ2-7|.
CASSPWGLGLAVSSYEQYF
TGTGCCAGCTCACCGTGGGGACTAGGGCTAGCGGTAAGCTCCTACGAGCAGTACTTC
>.|TRBV30|TRBJ2-5|.
CAWQGGRTQETQYF
TGTGCCTGGCAAGGCGGGCGAACCCAAGAGACCCAGTACTTC
>.|TRBV9|TRBJ1-2|.
CASSIRERYGYTF
TGTGCCAGCAGCATCAGGGAGCGCTATGGCTACACCTTC
>.|TRBV18|TRBJ2-7|once
CASSPGLSYEQYF
TGTGCCAGCTCACCAGGTCTCTCCTACGAGCAGTACTTC
>TRBD1|TRBV7-8|TRBJ1-1|.
CASSYRDRSMNTEAFF
TGTGCCAGCAGCTACCGGGACAGGAGTATGAACACTGAAGCTTTCTTT
>.|TRBV11-3|TRBJ2-1|.
CASSPGTGGGNEQFF
TGTGCCAGCAGCCCGGGGACCGGTGGGGGCAATGAGCAGTTCTTC
>.|TRBV15|TRBJ1-1|.
CATSRDPIGNTEAFF
TGTGCCACCAGCAGAGATCCCATCGGCAACACTGAAGCTTTCTTT
>TRBD1|TRBV30|TRBJ1-1|few
CASRGRVNTEAFF
TGTGCCTCGAGGGGGCGGGTGAACACTGAAGCTTTCTTT
>TRBD2|TRBV5-1|TRBJ2-7|.
CASSLISGRGDEQYF
TGCGCCAGCAGTTTGATAAGCGGGAGAGGCGACGAGCAGTACTTC